A single sample gave rise to the 32 T cell receptor beta chains below, sequenced in a study of blood T cells in healthy people across ages. With a J-beta primer mix and a sample-barcoded 5' primer, a second PCR ran about 7 to 12 cycles. TCRdb itself ran the 5' RACE reads through MiXCR, one entry per CDR3 protein. The data contain approximately 1.5 million distinct CDR3 sequences, 34% of them seen just once; the ten biggest clones take up approximately 11%. The sample consisted of blood. The receptor set was obtained from a woman in her twenties or thirties in good health.

The chain combines TRBV6-1 with TRBJ1-5, with D uncertain. The V end lost 6 bases, the J end lost 1 base, and 7 bases lay between the germline ends. This CDR3 contains 13 residues. Germline V gene data show CDR1 as MNHNS and CDR2 as SASEGT. The CDR3 loop is CASRFASNQPQHF. For the CDR3, the DNA is TGTGCCAGCAGATTCGCGAGCAATCAGCCCCAGCATTTT.

The chain carries TRBV5-1 and TRBJ2-2; D is unclear. Germline CDR1 reads SGHRS; CDR2 reads YFSETQ. Between the trimmed V and J ends, which lost 5 bases and 4 bases, there was a span of 12 bases. This CDR3 contains 14 residues. The CDR3 DNA is TGCGCCAGCAGGGGGATAACATCCACCGGGGAGCTGTTTTTT. Translating it yields CASRGITSTGELFF.

The chain recombines TRBV18 with TRBJ2-1; 9 positions agree with TRBD1. V trimming: 2 bases; J trimming: 6 bases; junction bases outside the gene matches: 5. The V gene's germline CDR1 is KGHSH and CDR2 LQKENI. The CDR3 length is 15 residues. The CDR3 coding sequence is TGTGCCAGCTCACCAGCGGGACAGGGCTGCAATGAGCAGTTCTTC. This translates into CASSPAGQGCNEQFF.

CDR3 sequence: CASGYKETQYF. As DNA, the CDR3 is TGTGCCAGCGGGTATAAGGAGACCCAGTACTTC. J is TRBJ2-5 and V is TRBV2; D is uncertain. V gave up 8 bases and J gave up 5 bases, with 9 bases separating them. Germline values: CDR1 SNHLY, CDR2 FYNNEI. The CDR3 consists of 11 residues.

The chain couples TRBV7-3 to TRBJ2-1; the match to TRBD2 covers 9 bases. The CDR3 runs 15 residues. From germline, CDR1 is SGHTA and CDR2 FQGTGA. J gave up 7 bases and V 2 bases, and 6 bases lay outside the gene matches. The CDR3 is CASSLSSGDLNEQFF. Written as DNA, the CDR3 is TGTGCCAGCAGCTTATCTAGCGGGGACCTAAATGAGCAGTTCTTC.

The chain is built from TRBV4-2 and TRBJ1-4, with no clear D. The germline V and J ends were trimmed by 1 base and 8 bases, with 14 bases remaining between them. The CDR3 has 15 residues. Germline V gene lookup returns CDR1 LGHNA and CDR2 YNFKEQ. CDR3 DNA sequence: TGTGCCAGCAGCCAAGGCGGGGAGGTCGGCGAAAAACTGTTTTTT. Translation gives CASSQGGEVGEKLFF.

The CDR3 sequence is CASSPLRGLDTEAFF. CDR3 nucleotides: TGCGCCAGCAGCCCCCTTCGGGGGCTGGACACTGAAGCTTTCTTT. The chain carries TRBV4-1 and TRBJ1-1; tentative D call: TRBD1 (6 bases). There are 15 residues in the CDR3. V shed 4 bases and J shed 3 bases, with 15 bases lying between them. Germline lookup yields CDR1 MGHRA and CDR2 YSYEKL.

The chain employs TRBV20-1 and TRBJ2-2; a weak D match, TRBD2 (5 bases). In germline, CDR1 is DFQATT, CDR2 SNEGSKA (reference sequence). The V and J ends lost 4 bases and 5 bases respectively, with 11 bases between them. The CDR3 consists of 13 residues. CDR3 sequence (DNA): TGCAGTGCTACCACCGGGGATACCGGGGAGCTGTTTTTT. It encodes CSATTGDTGELFF.

This chain connects TRBV27 to TRBJ2-7; 7 bases are shared with TRBD1. CDR1 is MNHEY and CDR2 is SMNVEV in the germline V gene (reference sequence). Trimming cost V 5 bases and J 3 bases; bases outside gene matches: 10. The CDR3 loop spans 15 amino acids. The CDR3 protein is CASSIEPTGRYEQYF. CDR3 sequence (DNA): TGTGCCAGCAGTATCGAACCGACAGGGCGCTACGAGCAGTACTTC.

This clonotype was detected only a few times. The chain is built from TRBV30 and TRBJ1-2; TRBD1 matches 8 bases. The germline gives CDR1 GTSNPN, CDR2 SVGIG (reference sequence). V dropped 3 bases and J dropped 8; count of bases not matched to a gene: 5. CDR3 length: 12 amino acids. CDR3 sequence: CAWRTGVGGYTF. The DNA of the CDR3 is TGTGCCTGGAGGACAGGGGTTGGGGGCTACACCTTC.

This rearrangement joins TRBV11-2 to TRBJ2-7; 8 bases are a match to TRBD2. CDR1 and CDR2 from the germline V gene are SGHAT and FQNNGV. The junction had 6 bases not matched to a gene; V was cut back by 9 bases and J by 2 bases. The CDR3 covers 13 residues. DNA for the CDR3: TGTGCCAGAAGGATCGGGGGGGCCTACGAGCAGTACTTC. Its translation: CARRIGGAYEQYF.

The chain combines TRBV7-2 with TRBJ1-2; a weak D match, TRBD1 (6 bases). Trimming took 5 bases from V and 6 from J, leaving 16 bases between them. Germline CDR1 reads SGHTA; CDR2 reads FQGNSA. The CDR3 runs 14 residues. DNA of the CDR3: TGTGCCAGCAGCCCAGAAGGGGGAAGGAATGGCTACACCTTC. Translated: CASSPEGGRNGYTF.

The chain joins TRBV28 to TRBJ2-5; maybe TRBD2 (6 bases). The germline V gene encodes CDR1 MDHEN and CDR2 SYDVKM. Trimming left V 2 bases short and J 4 bases short, with 14 bases between. This CDR3 is 15 amino acids long. The DNA of the CDR3 is TGTGCCAGCAGTTTAAGGAGGGAGAGGGTAGAGACCCAGTACTTC. Residues: CASSLRRERVETQYF.

This clonotype was detected only once. The chain carries TRBV7-9 and TRBJ2-5, with D possibly being TRBD1 (6 bases). The CDR3 is made up of 15 amino acids. Trimming left V 3 bases short and J 5 bases short, with 16 bases between. The germline V gene has CDR1 SEHNR and CDR2 FQNEAQ (reference sequence). In DNA form, the CDR3 reads TGTGCCAGCAGCTTGCACAACGGGACAAAGGAGACCCAGTACTTC. It codes for CASSLHNGTKETQYF.

This clonotype appeared many times. This chain connects TRBV7-2 to TRBJ2-3; 9 positions match TRBD2. The CDR3 has 16 residues. Unmatched junction bases numbered 5, after V lost 2 bases and J lost 2 bases. CDR1 is SGHTA, CDR2 FQGNSA, per germline. Here the CDR3 DNA reads TGTGCCAGCAGCTTAAACCTAGCGGGGACCACAGATACGCAGTATTTT. Protein sequence: CASSLNLAGTTDTQYF.

V usage is TRBV5-1 and J usage is TRBJ2-2; the D gene could be TRBD1 or TRBD2 (5 bases each). The germline CDR1 and CDR2 sequences are SGHRS and YFSETQ. Trimming pared 4 bases from V and 0 bases from J, leaving 7 bases between. This CDR3 is built from 14 residues. CDR3 sequence reads: CASSEGSNTGELFF. CDR3 DNA sequence: TGCGCCAGCAGCGAGGGGTCGAACACCGGGGAGCTGTTTTTT.

The V and J genes are TRBV9 and TRBJ2-5; tentatively, D is TRBD1 or TRBD2 (5 bases each). In germline, CDR1 is SGDLS, CDR2 YYNGEE. CDR3 length equals 14 residues. Trimming removed 0 bases at V and 11 bases at J, with 17 bases between. CDR3 residues: CASSVGGPPREQYF. The CDR3 DNA reads TGTGCCAGCAGCGTAGGGGGCCCCCCGAGGGAGCAGTACTTC.

This clonotype was seen repeatedly, ten times or more. The J gene is TRBJ2-5, the V gene TRBV5-1; TRBD1 is a possible D gene (6 bases). V shed 4 bases and J shed 2 bases, with 15 bases lying between them. In germline, CDR1 is SGHRS, CDR2 YFSETQ. This CDR3 is built from 15 residues. The CDR3 sequence is CASSPLKGQQETQYF. Here the CDR3 DNA reads TGCGCCAGCAGCCCACTAAAGGGACAACAAGAGACCCAGTACTTC.

This clonotype was counted ten times or more. The chain recombines TRBV27 with TRBJ2-1; D is unresolved. V shed 3 bases and J shed 7 bases, with 7 bases lying between them. Germline CDR1 is MNHEY and CDR2 is SMNVEV (reference sequence). The CDR3 spans 12 residues. The CDR3 sequence is CASSLKRNEQFF. The CDR3 region has the DNA TGTGCCAGCAGTTTGAAAAGGAATGAGCAGTTCTTC.

With regard to this clonotype: A junction boundary mismatches the germline segment, possibly from a read error. The V call is TRBV9, the J call TRBJ2-1; no clear D gene. This CDR3 is 11 amino acids long. The germline V gene encodes CDR1 SGDLS and CDR2 YYNGEE. The CDR3 coding sequence is TGTGTCAGCAGCAGTATCGATGAGCAGTTCTTC. Translated: CVSSSIDEQFF.

The J gene is TRBJ2-3, the V gene TRBV7-3; no reliable D call. Trimming removed 1 base at V and 1 base at J, with 12 bases between. Germline values: CDR1 SGHTA, CDR2 FQGTGA. The length of the CDR3 is 16 residues. CDR3 sequence: CASSLSGRSRTDTQYF. CDR3 DNA: TGTGCCAGCAGCTTAAGCGGCAGGTCCCGCACAGATACGCAGTATTTT.

On this clonotype: The junction departs from germline at one end; a sequencing error may be responsible. The rearrangement joins TRBV7-9 to TRBJ2-5, with TRBD2 as a possible D gene (5 bases). The V gene's germline CDR1 is SEHNR and CDR2 FQNEAQ (reference sequence). This CDR3 spans 12 amino acids. CDR3: CASSLDGKTRYF. CDR3 DNA sequence: TGTGCCAGCAGCTTGGACGGGAAGACCCGGTACTTC.

On this clonotype itself: The junction differs from germline at one of its ends, possibly a read error. The rearrangement joins TRBV4-2 to TRBJ2-5, with D possibly being TRBD2 (6 bases). Germline values: CDR1 LGHNA, CDR2 YNFKEQ. The CDR3 runs to 16 residues. CDR3 protein: CAGSQGTGGGQETQYF. CDR3 bases: TGTGCCGGCAGCCAAGGCACGGGTGGGGGGCAAGAGACCCAGTACTTC.

The chain couples TRBV4-1 to TRBJ2-5, with D possibly TRBD2 on 6 matching bases. V lost 1 base to trimming and J lost 4 bases, with 10 bases between them. This CDR3 comprises 14 residues. CDR1 MGHRA and CDR2 YSYEKL come from the germline V gene. CDR3 in amino acids: CASSQVGGLETQYF. In DNA form, the CDR3 reads TGCGCCAGCAGCCAAGTGGGGGGATTAGAGACCCAGTACTTC.

This clonotype came up a few times. The gene calls are TRBV7-9 and TRBJ1-1; 7 bases line up with TRBD1. The CDR3 is made up of 13 amino acids. Germline CDR1 reads SEHNR; CDR2 reads FQNEAQ (reference sequence). V dropped 5 bases and J dropped 5; count of bases not matched to a gene: 5. CDR3 nucleotides: TGTGCCAGCAGCAACAGGGGAACGACTGAAGCTTTCTTT. Translated: CASSNRGTTEAFF.

This sequence joins TRBV6-5 and TRBJ2-2; the D is unclear. V was clipped by 0 bases and J by 0 bases, with 8 bases between them. The V gene's germline CDR1 is MNHEY and CDR2 SVGAGI. The length of the CDR3 is 16 residues. For the CDR3, the DNA is TGTGCCAGCAGTTACTCGTGGAACTCGAACACCGGGGAGCTGTTTTTT. Translating it yields CASSYSWNSNTGELFF.

The chain couples TRBV6-2 or TRBV6-3 to TRBJ2-1; TRBD2 matches 14 bases. Unmatched junction bases numbered 4, after V lost 0 bases and J lost 9 bases. The CDR3 runs 16 residues. Germline V gives CDR1 MNHEY, CDR2 SVGEGT. This CDR3 reads CASSYSTSGRGSEQFF. In DNA, the CDR3 is TGTGCCAGCAGTTACTCGACTAGCGGGAGGGGAAGTGAGCAGTTCTTC.

The chain couples TRBV2 to TRBJ1-2; the D gene is possibly TRBD1 (6 bases). V lost 11 bases and J 4 bases, leaving 23 bases between the germline ends. The CDR3 loop spans 15 amino acids. Germline V CDR1 and CDR2: SNHLY, FYNNEI. DNA of the CDR3: TGTGCCCGGGGCGGTCGGAGTCCAGGGGCCTATGGCTACACCTTC. Translation gives CARGGRSPGAYGYTF.

This clonotype was picked up a small number of times. The rearrangement links TRBV4-2 to TRBJ2-7, with 9 bases fitting TRBD2. Germline V gives CDR1 LGHNA, CDR2 YNFKEQ. Trimming removed 0 bases from V and 3 bases from J; junction bases left unmatched: 21. The CDR3 runs to 21 residues. CDR3 in DNA: TGTGCCAGCAGCCAAGATGCGGTCTGGGGGGTAGCGGGAGAGGGGCTCTACGAGCAGTACTTC. Its translation is CASSQDAVWGVAGEGLYEQYF.

The chain links TRBV7-3 to TRBJ2-3; 11 bases are shared with TRBD2. The CDR3 is made up of 17 amino acids. J lost 3 bases, V lost 2 bases, and 7 bases had no gene match. Germline-derived CDR1 and CDR2 are SGHTA and FQGTGA. CDR3 residues: CASSLEELAGETDTQYF. In nucleotides, the CDR3 is TGTGCCAGCAGCTTAGAAGAACTAGCGGGAGAAACAGATACGCAGTATTTT.

This clonotype was recorded once. The rearrangement uses TRBV11-2 and TRBJ2-1, with 9 bases fitting TRBD1. Germline V gene data show CDR1 as SGHAT and CDR2 as FQNNGV. J gave up 13 bases and V 4 bases, and 14 bases lay outside the gene matches. CDR3 length: 15 residues. The CDR3: CASSSTYRGLETQFF. CDR3 coding DNA: TGTGCCAGCAGCTCTACTTACAGGGGGCTGGAGACCCAGTTCTTC. Full variable domain (missing parts from reference TRBV11-2 and TRBJ2-1): EAGVAQSPRYKIIEKRQSVAFWCNPISGHATLYWYQQILGQGPKLLIQFQNNGVVDDSQLPKDRFSAERLKGVDSTLKIQPAKLEDSAVYLCASSSTYRGLETQFFGPGTRLTVL.

This clonotype was recorded once. One end of the junction does not line up with germline, which may come from a read error. This chain joins TRBV12-3 or TRBV12-4 and TRBJ2-3, with 12 bases matching TRBD2. CDR3 length: 16 amino acids. The CDR3 is CASSSMTSGRTNAQYF. Written as DNA, the CDR3 is TGTGCCAGCAGTTCCATGACTAGCGGGAGAACAAATGCGCAATATTTT.